This section outlines one TCR beta chain sequence together with its context. Its antigen is undetermined. This entry is derived from a study of post-analysis software for immune sequencing data. Whole-study context: Included among the disease courses, which were recorded for the cohort, were relapsing-remitting, secondary progressive and progressive-relapsing multiple sclerosis. Findings and limits, study-wide: Among four to six TRBV segments more frequent in patients than controls were TRBV5-6, TRBV5-1 and TRBV20-1.

Germline-derived CDR1 and CDR2 are SGHTA and FQGTGA. The ends were cut back, 0 bases at V and 10 bases at J, with 19 bases in the middle. This CDR3 is built from 17 residues. TCR beta cDNA libraries had unique molecular identifiers. TCRdb recomputed calls from the PCR reads with MiXCR, one row per CDR3 protein. This table holds roughly 200,000 distinct CDR3 sequences, 29% found once. This sequence originates from a girl aged 2-17 years with multiple sclerosis. The chain couples TRBV7-3 to TRBJ1-6; possibly TRBD1 for D (5 bases). Material for sequencing was blood. The DNA for the CDR3 is TGTGCCAGCAGCTTAACGTTAATAGGACGGCAGGGATCACCCCTCCACTTT. This gives the protein CASSLTLIGRQGSPLHF. Supplemented by reference TRBV7-3 and TRBJ1-6, the full variable domain reads GAGVSQTPSNKVTEKGKYVELRCDPISGHTALYWYRQSLGQGPEFLIYFQGTGAADDSGLPNDRFFAVRPEGSVSTLKIQRTERGDSAVYLCASSLTLIGRQGSPLHFGNGTRLTVT.